These 23 T cell receptor beta chains were sequenced from one sample in a study of shared clonotypes between healthy human individuals. The repertoire was sequenced with immunoSEQ multiplex PCR; TCRdb's copy has only in-frame clones and lacks some. The data show more than 900,000 clones, approximately 80% seen once. Material: memory CD4+ T cells from PBMCs. Noted subset: CD45RA-negative fraction. The receptors shown here come from a man aged 18 to 30 in good health. Some clones in this sample may be carry-over from other donors' samples.

The V gene is TRBV30, the J gene TRBJ2-7, with D possibly being TRBD2 (6 bases). In germline, CDR1 is GTSNPN, CDR2 SVGIG (reference sequence). The CDR3 contains 13 residues. Trimming removed 3 bases at V and 6 bases at J, with 15 bases between. The DNA of the CDR3 is TGTGCCTGGAGCCGCCGTAACGGGGGCGAGCAGTACTTC. This encodes CAWSRRNGGEQYF.

This chain uses TRBV7-3 with TRBJ2-1; 11 positions agree with TRBD2. V lost 5 bases, J lost 9 bases, and 12 bases stayed unmatched. CDR1 is SGHTA and CDR2 is FQGTGA in the germline V gene. This CDR3 contains 16 residues. For the CDR3, the DNA is TGTGCCAGCAGCCTCCAGGCTAGCGGGAGGTACGGTGAGCAGTTCTTC. Its protein is CASSLQASGRYGEQFF.

The sample holds one count of this clone. This chain uses TRBV5-1 with TRBJ2-1, with D unresolved. Trimming pared 2 bases from V and 6 bases from J, leaving 6 bases between. The germline V gene encodes CDR1 SGHRS and CDR2 YFSETQ. The CDR3 has 12 amino acids. CDR3 sequence reads: CASSFAGNEQFF. The CDR3 region has the DNA TGCGCCAGCAGCTTTGCAGGCAATGAGCAGTTCTTC. The full variable domain, completed using reference TRBV5-1 and TRBJ2-1, is KAGVTQTPRYLIKTRGQQVTLSCSPISGHRSVSWYQQTPGQGLQFLFEYFSETQRNKGNFPGRFSGRQFSNSRSEMNVSTLELGDSALYLCASSFAGNEQFFGPGTRLTVL.

The chain joins TRBV27 to TRBJ1-4; 8 nucleotides line up with TRBD1. The CDR3 is 15 residues long. Germline V gene data show CDR1 as MNHEY and CDR2 as SMNVEV (reference sequence). After removal of 5 bases from V and 4 bases from J, the junction contained 6 bases not matched to a gene. The CDR3 bases are TGTGCCAGCAGTGGCTGGACAGGGATTAATGAAAAACTGTTTTTT. Translating it yields CASSGWTGINEKLFF. The variable domain in full, completed from reference TRBV27 and TRBJ1-4, reads EAQVTQNPRYLITVTGKKLTVTCSQNMNHEYMSWYRQDPGLGLRQIYYSMNVEVTDKGDVPEGYKVSRKEKRNFPLILESPSPNQTSLYFCASSGWTGINEKLFFGSGTQLSVL.

The genes are TRBV19 and TRBJ2-1; 7 bases are a match to TRBD2. The V gene end was trimmed by 5 bases and the J gene end by 4 bases; junction bases not matched to a gene: 11. CDR1 and CDR2 (germline): LNHDA, SQIVND (reference sequence). The CDR3 contains 16 residues. CDR3 nucleotides: TGTGCCAGTAGTCCCGGAGGACTAGTCTTTTACAATGAGCAGTTCTTC. Protein: CASSPGGLVFYNEQFF.

This clone was seen only once. The chain is built from TRBV28 and TRBJ2-7; possibly TRBD1 for D (6 bases). The CDR3 is made up of 15 amino acids. V lost 5 bases and J lost 7, with 21 bases in between. Germline CDR1 MDHEN, CDR2 SYDVKM. CDR3: CASSRPSMGAGEQYF. CDR3 coding DNA: TGTGCCAGCAGTCGCCCCTCGATGGGGGCAGGGGAGCAGTACTTC.

This sequence joins TRBV11-2 and TRBJ2-1; 16 bases match TRBD2. V gave up 8 bases and J gave up 8 bases; unmatched junction bases: 18. Germline values: CDR1 SGHAT, CDR2 FQNNGV. The CDR3 extends over 19 amino acids. CDR3 bases: TGTGCCAGCGGACGGGGACTAGCGGGAGGGCCCCTTACAGGGGATGAGCAGTTCTTC. This codes for CASGRGLAGGPLTGDEQFF.

This chain uses TRBV5-1 with TRBJ2-7; no definite D call. Germline V lookup: CDR1 SGHRS, CDR2 YFSETQ. CDR3 length equals 15 residues. The V end lost 0 bases, the J end lost 0 bases, and 10 bases lay between the germline ends. The DNA of the CDR3 is TGCGCCAGCAGCTTGGGAGGAGCAGGCTCCTACGAGCAGTACTTC. Encoded protein: CASSLGGAGSYEQYF.

This clone was seen just once. This sequence joins TRBV29-1 and TRBJ1-4; D is perhaps TRBD1 (6 bases). Germline V lookup: CDR1 SQVTM, CDR2 ANQGSEA. This CDR3 has 14 amino acids. V was shortened by 4 bases and J by 0 bases, with 9 bases between the two germline ends. CDR3 nucleotides: TGCAGCGTTGCGGACAGTGCAACTAATGAAAAACTGTTTTTT. It yields the protein CSVADSATNEKLFF.

The rearrangement uses TRBV5-1 and TRBJ1-2; D might be TRBD1 (6 bases). The CDR3 has 14 residues. Deletions cut 0 bases from V and 8 bases from J, with 14 bases between. Germline V gene sequence: CDR1 SGHRS, CDR2 YFSETQ. The DNA for the CDR3 is TGCGCCAGCAGCTTGGATCGGGGGCCCCCCGGCTACACCTTC. Translation gives CASSLDRGPPGYTF.

The chain carries TRBV29-1 and TRBJ2-5; the D gene is possibly TRBD2 (7 bases). The CDR3 runs to 15 residues. V lost 5 bases and J lost 5, with 21 bases in between. CDR1 and CDR2 (germline): SQVTM, ANQGSEA. The CDR3 nucleotides are TGCAGCGTTAGACCCGAGGGGGGGTCGTGGGAGACCCAGTACTTC. It is translated as CSVRPEGGSWETQYF.

This clone has just a few counts. The DNA for the CDR3 is TGCGCCAGCTCACCGGGACAGACCGAAGAGACCCAGTACTTC. It is translated as CASSPGQTEETQYF. The chain combines TRBV5-1 with TRBJ2-5; 7 bases agree with TRBD1. The trim removed 7 bases at V and 3 bases at J, leaving 9 bases unmatched. CDR3 length equals 14 residues. The germline V gene has CDR1 SGHRS and CDR2 YFSETQ.

The V call is TRBV28, the J call TRBJ2-7, with a possible D match to TRBD1 (5 bases). The ends were cut back, 10 bases at V and 0 bases at J, with 13 bases in the middle. Germline V gene data show CDR1 as MDHEN and CDR2 as SYDVKM. The CDR3 length is 13 residues. Written as DNA, the CDR3 is TGTGCCACCCTGAAGGACATCTCCTACGAGCAGTACTTC. As protein: CATLKDISYEQYF.

The CDR3 protein is CASSFNRVTEAFF. The CDR3 bases are TGTGCCAGCAGCTTCAACAGAGTCACTGAAGCTTTCTTT. The chain employs TRBV7-6 and TRBJ1-1; D gene uncertain. V was shortened by 3 bases and J by 4 bases, with 9 bases between the two germline ends. The CDR3 has 13 residues. The V gene's germline CDR1 is SGHVS and CDR2 FNYEAQ.

A remark on this clone: The sample holds other DNA sequences that translate to the same CDR3. The chain links TRBV2 to TRBJ2-7; TRBD1 or TRBD2 may be the D gene (6 bases each). The CDR3 consists of 14 residues. Trimming took off 6 bases at V and 1 base at J, with 13 bases between the two ends. Germline CDR1 reads SNHLY; CDR2 reads FYNNEI. CDR3: CASSGQRASYEQYF. DNA of the CDR3: TGTGCCAGCAGCGGACAGCGGGCGTCCTACGAGCAGTACTTC.

This rearrangement joins TRBV9 to TRBJ2-5; D possibly corresponds to TRBD2 (5 bases). CDR1 and CDR2 from the germline V gene are SGDLS and YYNGEE. V lost 7 bases, J lost 5 bases, and 9 bases lay in between. The CDR3 has 11 residues. This CDR3 reads CASRPGETQYF. For the CDR3, the DNA is TGTGCCAGCCGCCCGGGGGAGACCCAGTACTTC.

The chain combines TRBV5-3 with TRBJ1-1; no firm D call. TRBV5-3 counts as an open reading frame of uncertain function. Trimming stripped 6 bases from V and 7 bases from J, with 13 bases between. The CDR3 consists of 12 residues. As DNA, the CDR3 is TGTGCCAGAACCCTGACCGGGTATGAAGCTTTCTTT. Protein product: CARTLTGYEAFF.

CDR3 coding DNA: TGTGCCAGCAGTGACCTCGTCTTGGCGAACAGGGGGGCCGGAAGCTATGGCTACACCTTC. Residues: CASSDLVLANRGAGSYGYTF. The gene calls are TRBV2 and TRBJ1-2, with 8 bases fitting TRBD1. V lost 3 bases and J lost 4; bases outside the gene matches: 22. The CDR3 totals 20 residues. Germline values: CDR1 SNHLY, CDR2 FYNNEI.

This clone was seen at least ten times. CDR3 in amino acids: CASSRLQGSSKNIQYF. Here the CDR3 DNA reads TGTGCCAGCAGCCGTTTGCAGGGGTCCTCCAAAAACATTCAGTACTTC. This chain uses TRBV11-2 with TRBJ2-4, with a possible D match to TRBD1 (6 bases). CDR3 length: 16 residues. Germline V gene data show CDR1 as SGHAT and CDR2 as FQNNGV. Deletions cut 5 bases from V and 2 bases from J, with 16 bases between.

The chain joins TRBV10-2 to TRBJ1-1, with D possibly TRBD1 on 6 matching bases. Germline assignment: CDR1 WSHSY and CDR2 SAAADI. CDR3 size: 15 residues. The V end was cut by 8 bases, the J end by 0 bases, with 16 bases between. CDR3 coding DNA: TGCGCCAGCGGCATCGGGGGCTCTTTGAACACTGAAGCTTTCTTT. It translates to CASGIGGSLNTEAFF.

The V gene is TRBV5-4, the J gene TRBJ1-1; TRBD1 matches 7 bases. The V segment lost 4 bases and the J segment 1 base; nucleotides outside the gene matches: 7. The CDR3 runs to 15 residues. Germline V gives CDR1 SGHNT, CDR2 YYREEE (reference sequence). The chain's CDR3 is CASSGGGAGNTEAFF. Here the CDR3 DNA reads TGTGCCAGCAGCGGAGGGGGCGCCGGGAACACTGAAGCTTTCTTT.

V gene TRBV5-1 combines with J gene TRBJ2-7; D not certain. The V and J ends lost 1 base and 0 bases respectively, with 8 bases between them. The germline V gene has CDR1 SGHRS and CDR2 YFSETQ. The CDR3 contains 14 residues. CDR3 sequence: CASSLISSSYEQYF. Written as DNA, the CDR3 is TGCGCCAGCAGCTTGATCTCCAGCTCCTACGAGCAGTACTTC.

This clone was recorded only once. This rearrangement joins TRBV28 to TRBJ2-7; 7 bases are a match to TRBD1. The trim removed 2 bases at V and 0 bases at J, leaving 7 bases unmatched. In germline, CDR1 is MDHEN, CDR2 SYDVKM. This CDR3 comprises 16 residues. CDR3 nucleotides: TGTGCCAGCAGTTTAAGACAGGGTGGTAGCTCCTACGAGCAGTACTTC. Amino acids: CASSLRQGGSSYEQYF.